This TCR beta chain was observed in a study of cytomegalovirus exposure and HLA in healthy donors. J lost 6 bases, V lost 4 bases, and 7 bases had no gene match. Germline lookup yields CDR1 SGHNT and CDR2 YYREEE (reference sequence). The CDR3 runs to 16 residues. Study results and caveats: Among TCR sequences, most were rare, though some public TCRs appeared in many donors.

The count of this clone is one. As yet, its antigen is unknown. TCRdb keeps only in-frame clones here, not all; method: immunoSEQ multiplex PCR. The table lists 200,000 to 300,000 clones, roughly 91% of them singletons. The receptor was isolated from a woman aged 25 to 39 in good health and CMV-seronegative. The rearrangement uses TRBV5-4 and TRBJ2-1; TRBD2 matches at 13 bases. Sample: PBMCs. The CDR3, as DNA: TGTGCCAGCAGCCCCTCCGGGACTAGCGGGGTCAATGAGCAGTTCTTC. This codes for CASSPSGTSGVNEQFF. The whole variable domain, filled in from reference TRBV5-4 and TRBJ2-1, reads ETGVTQSPTHLIKTRGQQVTLRCSSQSGHNTVSWYQQALGQGPQFIFQYYREEENGRGNFPPRFSGLQFPNYSSELNVNALELDDSALYLCASSPSGTSGVNEQFFGPGTRLTVL.